This T cell receptor (beta chain) was profiled in a study of cytomegalovirus exposure and HLA in healthy donors (dated by TCRdb to the late 2010s). About the study as a whole: An earlier analysis of a few hundred of the donors reported 250 to 350 Gb of sequence data and around 100 million unique TCR beta sequences obtained from around 170 million T cells. The number of typed donors differed by locus: about 620-630 for A, B, C, DRB1 and DQB1; about 520 for DQA1; over 600 for DPA1; and around 450 for DPB1. In a later analysis, previously published TCR beta repertoires from about 640 donors were re-analyzed and high-resolution HLA genotyping was added so that TCR occurrence patterns could be studied. The study used immunosequencing to profile the T cell repertoires of 600 to 850 subjects and linked those repertoires to cytomegalovirus serostatus. To predict cytomegalovirus infection status, the study combined high-throughput TCR immunosequencing, statistical association of individual TCRs with disease status, and machine learning. The study was designed to test whether signatures of past pathogen exposure could be identified by cataloging public T cell receptors. On average, roughly 200,000 unique TCR beta nucleotide sequences were sequenced per donor among a few hundred genotyped donors of the cohort, with roughly 18% of those sequences being non-productive. Four or five DR-DQ haplotypes were treated as single units for association and clustering because of strong linkage in the cohort. Alongside the repertoire data, information on donor age, sex, ethnicity and CMV serostatus was compiled. HLA typing covered class I and class II loci at four-digit resolution. About 300 gigabases of sequencing data and 70 million to 95 million unique TCR sequences made up an early release that covered approximately 700 HLA-typed donors. Of the roughly 400 genotyped donors, around 81% fell in the genetic ancestry cluster associated with self-reported Caucasian donors. Every discovery cohort repertoire had been produced on one sequencing platform. Rather than using new phenotypic data, the later analysis identified candidate immune exposures from TCR beta sequences and from how often those sequences occurred across donors. A separate validation cohort of 90 to 150 different subjects was used in addition to the 666-subject first cohort. A later genetic analysis used genome-wide SNP genotypes for about three fifths of the roughly 700 donors, treating that subset as a discovery cohort. An earlier analysis of some 500 of the donors applied high-throughput TCR beta sequencing to assess whether each TCR beta V gene segment acted as functional or pseudogenic.

Here is what the overall study found, with its caveats: In the study, around 150 TCR beta chains were listed as associated with cytomegalovirus. Most CMV-associated TCR beta chains appeared to be HLA-restricted in a later analysis, and the HLA associations seemed to be driven largely by CMV exposure. In a later analysis, HLA-associated TCR beta chains were found to be more clonally expanded and to have lower generation probabilities than equally common non-associated chains. The authors suggested that the approach could potentially be generalized to other disease states and immunological phenotypes. The classifier was reported to diagnose cytomegalovirus status with high specificity and sensitivity in both the original and validation cohorts. Sequencing depth was assumed to be roughly uniform across donors in the presence/absence analyses, though that assumption may not hold. In a later analysis, several top co-occurrence clusters were reported to appear linked to parvovirus B19, influenza, CMV and Epstein-Barr virus. A further reported finding was that TCR beta sequences accurately predicted the HLA-A and HLA-B alleles for most subjects in the first cohort. In an earlier analysis of about 540 of the donors, most TCR beta V segments were observed in productive rearrangements about 87% or about 30% of the time, broadly matching IMGT annotations. Because some donors lacked HLA typing at each locus, the association tests relied only on the typed subset. In a later analysis, the rate of TCR association differed among HLA loci, with DRB1 alleles having the most associated TCRs and HLA-C alleles having the fewest. Correlated functional status among segregating V segments might reflect linkage disequilibrium, but an unknown experimental factor could not be ruled out. An association between a missense DCLRE1C variant and V-gene and J-gene trimming of TCR beta chains was found in a later genetic analysis and replicated in an independent cohort. When HLA alleles, especially DR and DQ, strongly co-occurred, attributing TCR associations to individual alleles was difficult. A cluster of highly shared sequence variants was judged likely to be a technical artifact of the sequencing pipeline. Most TCR sequences were observed very rarely across donors, whereas some public TCRs were present in many individuals. In a later analysis, 15,000 to 20,000 TCR beta sequences were associated with specific HLA alleles at a false discovery rate of 0.05. Only TCR beta chains were sequenced in this cohort, and the absence of alpha or paired-chain data limited detectable features. About 17 rarely observed V segments, including chromosome 9 orphons, were excluded from the earlier analysis of 550 to 700 of the donors because counts were too low. Compared with the 666-donor mean, donors in an Asian-associated ancestry cluster had fewer N-insertions in productive TCRs, according to a later genetic analysis. CMV serostatus was the only immune exposure information available for the cohort. A few of the identified cytomegalovirus-associated TCR beta chains were confirmed in vitro to be specific for cytomegalovirus antigens. Some IMGT-functional V segments, including TRBV6-2 and TRBV6-3, could not be distinguished by the 87-base-pair reads and were therefore excluded.

Taken from cysteine to phenylalanine, the CDR3 has 13 residues. The entry retains the CDR3 DNA only, 39 bases that are in frame from base 1. The germline V gene sets CDR1 to SNHLY and CDR2 to FYNNEI. Trimming costs V 3 bases and J 0 bases, and their ends lie 5 bases apart. The cohort comprised 550 to 700 healthy bone marrow donors. At the time of sampling, all cohort members were nominally healthy, though unrecorded immune exposures were likely present. The donor tested CMV seronegative, placing the donor among the 350 or so seronegative members of the cohort. Every donor gave a peripheral blood sample, and the peripheral blood mononuclear cells from that sample were used for TCR beta sequencing. The Qiagen DNeasy Blood Extraction Kit was used to extract genomic DNA from the blood cell samples. The library was produced with the immunoSEQ multiplex PCR assay. For the multiplex PCR, a mixture combining 60 forward primers for TCR Vbeta segments and 13 reverse primers for TCR Jbeta segments was used. Amplification of the CDR3 region of rearranged TCR beta genes was performed with a multiplex PCR assay on genomic DNA. The Illumina HiSeq System was used to sequence the amplified TCR beta libraries as 87-base-pair reads. The paper's data handling went like this. Across the roughly 640 repertoires, a later analysis counted roughly 84 million unique TCR beta chains, 9.5 million to 13 million of which were shared by at least two donors. Raw reads were error-corrected and collapsed into unique sequences with a nearest-neighbor algorithm that merged closely related sequences to remove PCR and sequencing errors. CDR3 sequences were aligned to IMGT reference sequences to assign V, D and J gene segments. For a sequence to be retained, a match of at least six nucleotides was required to both a V gene segment and a J gene segment. Rearrangements were called productive when the CDR3 lacked stop codons and stayed in frame with V and J; all others were non-productive. Following IMGT convention, CDR3 was defined as the stretch from the second conserved V-encoded cysteine to the conserved J-encoded phenylalanine. The earlier analysis of about 640 of the donors excluded any sequence lacking an unambiguous match to a single V gene segment. An earlier analysis of several hundred of the donors called V segments functional above 56.7% productive rearrangements and segregating when the between-donor standard deviation exceeded 5%. To diagnose cytomegalovirus status from the catalog of TCR beta chain sequences, a statistical classification framework was built. In a later analysis, TCR nucleotide sequences were compared against IMGT/GENE-DB human TR gene sequences so that V and J genes could be assigned. The TCRdist pipeline was used in a later analysis to assign CDR3 sequences and most-parsimonious VDJ recombination scenarios. A later analysis defined each TCR beta chain by its CDR3 amino acid sequence plus V-gene family, and excluded reads lacking a unique V-gene family. As a way to deal with suspected cross-contamination and a sequencing artifact, a later analysis dropped under 600 nucleotide sequences that were highly shared and had low generation probability. A later analysis calculated a clonal expansion index for each public chain from normalized within-repertoire ranks of inferred template counts. In a later analysis, generation probabilities were computed using a VDJ recombination model fitted to out-of-frame rearrangements, and the results were checked against IGoR. Hypergeometric tests were used in a later analysis to score TCR-TCR, TCR-HLA and TCR-CMV co-occurrence, with a repertoire-size bias correction applied to the TCR pairs. To estimate false discovery rates, a later analysis permuted the HLA or CMV assignments 20 times. In a later analysis, co-occurring TCRs were grouped using DBSCAN, and TCRdist sequence similarity was added for clustering within HLA-allele-positive subsets. Co-occurrence clustering excluded repertoires with fewer than 30,000 or more than 120,000 public chains, plus five with anomalous nucleotide sharing. Sourced from immuneACCESS, this table was stored by TCRdb with only in-frame sequences that have V and J called. A share of the clones is absent; for the studies checked, an unresolved V gene accounts for under half, and the remainder has no known explanation. V and J calls and clone size are as listed in that table; D and trimming were resolved from the DNA. The sample contains about 140,000 clones, nearly 80% of them found a single time. The ten largest make up approximately 5.1% of the sample.

Turning to this clone: The antigen it recognizes is unknown. Per-base quality was not reported, and no clone a single base away is much larger than it.

The sequence is built from TRBV2 and TRBJ1-2; the D gene assignment is ambiguous. The source of this sequence is a male donor in good health and CMV-seronegative. The sequencing sample was made of PBMCs. The nucleotides are TGTGCCAGCAGTGACCGAGCTAACTATGGCTACACCTTC. Translated, it reads CASSDRANYGYTF.